The 9 T cell receptor beta chains listed next were all sequenced from one sample in a study of T cell repertoires in cytomegalovirus infection. TCRdb ran MiXCR on the reads and lists one entry per CDR3 protein. This repertoire shows 900,000 to 950,000 distinct CDR3 sequences, less than 35% found once; its top ten account for around 15%. The antigens of these receptors remain unknown. The sample consisted of cultured CD8+ T cells from PBMCs, taken from culture after CMV antigen stimulation. All receptors come from a human donor in good health (CMV status not recorded). Some clones in this sample may be carry-over from other donors' samples.

About this clonotype itself: The germline gene is not matched at one end of the junction; a read error may be the cause. This chain joins TRBV7-9 and TRBJ1-5; TRBD1 aligns across 7 bases. CDR1 SEHNR and CDR2 FQNEAQ come from the germline V gene (reference sequence). The CDR3 loop spans 17 amino acids. For the CDR3, the DNA is TGTGCCAGCAGCCTCACCCACGACAGGGTAGATAATCAGACCCAGCATTTT. Amino acids: CASSLTHDRVDNQTQHF. Together with reference TRBV7-9 and TRBJ1-5, the CDR3 gives the full variable domain: DTGVSQNPRHKITKRGQNVTFRCDPISEHNRLYWYRQTLGQGPEFLTYFQNEAQLEKSRLLSDRFSAERPKGSFSTLEIQRTEQGDSAMYLCASSLTHDRVDNQTQHFGDGTRLSIL.

The CDR3 reads CSVEPRGRGETQYF. The CDR3 region has the DNA TGCAGCGTTGAACCCAGGGGGCGCGGGGAGACCCAGTACTTC. The V call is TRBV29-1, the J call TRBJ2-5; 8 nucleotides agree with TRBD1. Germline-derived CDR1 and CDR2 are SQVTM and ANQGSEA. This CDR3 has 14 amino acids. Germline trimming cut 2 bases from V and 5 bases from J; bases unmatched to any gene: 7.

This chain joins TRBV28 and TRBJ1-1; no firm D call. CDR1 is MDHEN, CDR2 SYDVKM, per germline. This CDR3 contains 14 residues. V was cut by 6 bases and J by 0 bases, with 11 bases left in between. The CDR3 DNA reads as TGTGCCAGCAGAACAGACAACATGAACACTGAAGCTTTCTTT. Amino acid sequence: CASRTDNMNTEAFF.

The chain uses TRBV11-2 and TRBJ1-2; possible D gene TRBD1, 5 bases. Germline V gives CDR1 SGHAT, CDR2 FQNNGV. The CDR3 is made up of 16 amino acids. V was shortened by 1 base and J by 2 bases, with 14 bases between the two germline ends. In DNA form, the CDR3 reads TGTGCCAGCAGCTTAGCGGAGGCCGGGGGGAACTATGGCTACACCTTC. The encoded protein is CASSLAEAGGNYGYTF.

The V call is TRBV28, the J call TRBJ1-1; no firm D call. Trimming pared 5 bases from V and 1 base from J, leaving 14 bases between. The CDR3 runs to 15 residues. CDR1 is MDHEN, CDR2 SYDVKM, per germline. The CDR3 nucleotides are TGTGCCAGCAGTACCCGAGTCGGCGGGAACACTGAAGCTTTCTTT. It translates to CASSTRVGGNTEAFF.

At least ten counts were recorded for this clonotype. V is TRBV12-3 or TRBV12-4 and J is TRBJ1-1; unclear D gene. The CDR3 sequence is 12 residues long. Trimming cost V 2 bases and J 7 bases, with 8 bases left between them. The CDR3 DNA reads TGTGCCAGCAGTTTAATGCGCCTTGAAGCTTTCTTT. The encoded protein is CASSLMRLEAFF.

V is TRBV23-1 and J is TRBJ2-5; D not resolved. TRBV23-1 is labeled an ORF, and its function is uncertain. This CDR3 contains 16 residues. V dropped 8 bases and J dropped 1 base, with 20 bases sitting between them. The CDR3 here is CASHDEETGPQETQYF. The CDR3 nucleotides are TGCGCCAGCCACGATGAGGAGACTGGACCCCAAGAGACCCAGTACTTC.

This clonotype was seen a handful of times. The CDR3 loop is CAISESTSGGEETQYF. DNA of the CDR3: TGTGCCATCAGTGAGTCGACTAGCGGGGGTGAAGAGACCCAGTACTTC. The J gene is TRBJ2-5, the V gene TRBV10-3; 12 positions agree with TRBD2. The germline V gene has CDR1 ENHRY and CDR2 SYGVKD. V dropped 0 bases and J dropped 3; count of bases not matched to a gene: 2. The CDR3 totals 16 residues.

V usage is TRBV7-9 and J usage is TRBJ2-3, with 11 bases aligning to TRBD2. The CDR3 is made up of 14 amino acids. The germline gives CDR1 SEHNR, CDR2 FQNEAQ (reference sequence). With V trimmed by 5 bases and J by 4 bases, 2 bases remained unmatched. The CDR3 bases are TGTGCCAGCAGCAATAGCGGGGGGGCAGATACGCAGTATTTT. Translating it yields CASSNSGGADTQYF.